This TCR beta chain was sequenced for a study of blood T cell repertoires in COVID-19. CDR1 is SGHRS, CDR2 YFSETQ, per germline. The CDR3 is 16 residues long. V lost 1 base and J 1 base, leaving 14 bases between the germline ends. Enrolled through a virtual design, the participants were between 18 and 89 years of age and came from about two dozen US areas. Participant-reported clinical history was the basis for cohort assignment. Recovered participants had two consecutive negative NP/OP PCR tests, healthcare professional clearance, or symptom resolution. Per the authors' pipeline: Reference gene primers were amplified, and this amplification served to estimate nucleated cell counts. Generated by immunoSEQ multiplex PCR, the TCRdb table keeps only in-frame clones and is missing some. V, J and clone size derive from that table, while D and trimming were established from the DNA sequence. The table records 250,000 to 350,000 clones, approximately 90% of them present only once.

The sequence was collected from a woman between 25 and 40 years old who had recovered from COVID-19. The chain links TRBV5-1 to TRBJ1-1; tentative D call: TRBD1 (6 bases). Material: PBMCs or T cells enriched from blood (not recorded which). The DNA for the CDR3 is TGCGCCAGCAGCTTGTTCCAGGGGAACCCGAACACTGAAGCTTTCTTT. This sequence encodes CASSLFQGNPNTEAFF.